Listed below are T cell receptor beta chains from one sample, sequenced in a study of T cell repertoires in aging, cancer and after chemotherapy. TCRdb re-analysed the multiplex PCR reads in MiXCR, keeping a single row per CDR3 protein. The sample has under 2,000 distinct CDR3 sequences; 20% to 25% are singletons. Sequencing input: blood. The source of these receptors is a human donor with a solid tumor. Each CDR3 is given with its conserved first and last residue. The D gene is left open where the match is weak. Clone size is stated in some rows and not others, as once, few, many or a class when expanded.

clone_size	v_call	j_call	d_call	cdr3_nt	cdr3_aa
-	TRBV7-2	TRBJ1-2	-	TGTGCCAGCAGCTTAGCGGGGGTCCCAAAAGATAACTATGGCTACACCTTC	CASSLAGVPKDNYGYTF
-	TRBV14	TRBJ2-2	-	TGTGCCAGCAGCAGAAAACTAGCCAGGACGAACACCGGGGAGCTGTTTTTT	CASSRKLARTNTGELFF
medium-sized	TRBV30	TRBJ1-2	-	TGTGCCTGGAGTGGATTCACCGGATTCAACTATGGCTACACCTTC	CAWSGFTGFNYGYTF
medium-sized	TRBV7-2	TRBJ2-1	-	TGTGCCAGCAGTTTGGGGAAGTGGGTTAGGGATGAGCAGTTCTTC	CASSLGKWVRDEQFF
-	TRBV11-2	TRBJ2-2	-	TGTGCCAGCAGCAGGGGCTGGACGGAGCTGTTTTTT	CASSRGWTELFF
medium-sized	TRBV19	TRBJ1-2	-	TGTGCCAGTAGTATTGGTTCAGGGGCCACCTCTGGCTACACCTTC	CASSIGSGATSGYTF
-	TRBV30	TRBJ2-7	TRBD2	TGTGCCTGGGGATATAGCGGGAGGTCGTACGAGCAGTACTTC	CAWGYSGRSYEQYF
large	TRBV12-3/TRBV12-4	TRBJ1-6	-	TGTGCCAGCAGTTTAGTACAGCTCGGTGATTCACCCCTCCACTTT	CASSLVQLGDSPLHF
-	TRBV20-1	TRBJ2-1	TRBD2	TGCAGTGCTAGGCCACCGGGGAGGGGTGAGCAGTTCTTC	CSARPPGRGEQFF
large	TRBV20-1	TRBJ2-5	-	TGCAGTGCTGCCCGGGACGGAGGGGAGACCCAGTACTTC	CSAARDGGETQYF
hyperexpanded	TRBV29-1	TRBJ2-5	TRBD2	TGCAGCGTTGTTGGTGCCGGGACCGCGGGAGGGCCGGGGGAGACCCAGTACTTC	CSVVGAGTAGGPGETQYF
medium-sized	TRBV20-1	TRBJ2-3	TRBD1	TGCAGTGCTAGAGATTCGGACAGGCTTTGGTATTTT	CSARDSDRLWYF
-	TRBV14	TRBJ2-7	TRBD1	TGTGCCAGCAGTGCCCCGGACAGGTTGAGCTCCTACGAGCAGTACTTC	CASSAPDRLSSYEQYF
-	TRBV30	TRBJ2-7	TRBD2	TGTGCCTGGAGTGTTAGCGGGAGTGGCTACGAGCAGTACTTC	CAWSVSGSGYEQYF
many	TRBV5-1	TRBJ1-6	-	TGCGCCAGCAGCGTTACAGGGCCTAGGGATTCACCCCTCCACTTT	CASSVTGPRDSPLHF
-	TRBV6-5	TRBJ2-1	-	TGTGCCAGCAGTCGCAACAATGAGCAGTTCTTC	CASSRNNEQFF
-	TRBV19	TRBJ2-1	TRBD2	TGTGCCAGTAGTCTTACTAGCGGGGTTTACAATGAGCAGTTCTTC	CASSLTSGVYNEQFF
medium-sized	TRBV5-4	TRBJ1-1	-	TGTGCCAGCAGCTTGTTTGGACGCATTCGAGCTTTCTTT	CASSLFGRIRAFF
-	TRBV5-1	TRBJ2-3	TRBD1	TGCGCCAGCAGCGGCACAGGGGGCGGGGATACGCAGTATTTT	CASSGTGGGDTQYF
medium-sized	TRBV7-2	TRBJ2-7	TRBD2	TGTGCCAGCAGCGGCACCCCCGGGACTAGCGGGAGAGGTCACGAGCAGTACTTC	CASSGTPGTSGRGHEQYF
medium-sized	TRBV12-3/TRBV12-4	TRBJ1-4	-	TGTGCCAGCACCGGGTTGCAGGGAGGAGAAAAACTGTTTTTT	CASTGLQGGEKLFF
-	TRBV6-5	TRBJ2-7	TRBD2	TGTGCCAGCAGTTACTCGAAACTAGCGGGAGCCGAGCAGTACTTC	CASSYSKLAGAEQYF
medium-sized	TRBV20-1	TRBJ2-7	-	TGCAGTGCTAGCTCAGGGGAATTTTACGAGCAGTACTTC	CSASSGEFYEQYF
medium-sized	TRBV10-3	TRBJ2-1	-	TGTGCCATCAGTGAGTCGGGAACTCGCCGGTATGAGCAGTTCTTC	CAISESGTRRYEQFF
medium-sized	TRBV19	TRBJ2-1	-	TGTGCCAGTAGTATAGGTGTTAATCCCTACAATGAGCAGTTCTTC	CASSIGVNPYNEQFF
medium-sized	TRBV20-1	TRBJ2-5	-	TGCAGTGCTAGTTCCCTCCGTGATGAAGAGACCCAGTACTTC	CSASSLRDEETQYF
medium-sized	TRBV10-3	TRBJ2-1	-	TGTGCCACCCGGCGCTGGAACAATGAGCAGTTCTTC	CATRRWNNEQFF
few	TRBV30	TRBJ2-7	-	TGTGCTGGGAGGGAGAACAGGGGCGAGCAGTACTTC	CAGRENRGEQYF
medium-sized	TRBV5-4	TRBJ2-5	-	TGTGCCAGCAGCTTGGGACAGCAAGAGACCCAGTACTTC	CASSLGQQETQYF
-	TRBV28	TRBJ1-5	-	TGTGCCAGCAGGGAGGGAGGTGATCAGCCCCAGCATTTT	CASREGGDQPQHF
few	TRBV7-6	TRBJ1-4	-	TGTGCCAGCAGCTTAGATCCAGCTAATGAAAAACTGTTTTTT	CASSLDPANEKLFF
medium-sized	TRBV6-1	TRBJ1-5	TRBD1	TGTGCCAGCAGTGAAGCCCCAGGGGGCGGTGGGCAGCCCCAGCATTTT	CASSEAPGGGGQPQHF
large	TRBV5-6	TRBJ2-5	-	TGTGCCAGCAGCTTTGAGCGTGAGACCCAGTACTTC	CASSFERETQYF